This T cell receptor (beta chain) appears in the sequencing data of a study of technical replicates of blood from a few donors. In germline, CDR1 is SQVTM, CDR2 ANQGSEA. This CDR3 contains 11 residues. Trimming removed 6 bases from V and 3 bases from J, with 9 bases in between. Data came from immunoSEQ multiplex PCR; TCRdb stores just in-frame clones and leaves some out. The sample has about 68,000 clones, nearly 98% seen once. This clone was counted once. The chain employs TRBV29-1 and TRBJ2-7; weak D call: TRBD1 (5 bases). Input material: T cells isolated from PBMCs. The source is a human donor in good health. CDR3 residues: CSVADIYEQYF. Written as DNA, the CDR3 is TGCAGCGTCGCGGACATCTACGAGCAGTACTTC.